These 26 T cell receptor beta chains share one sample of origin, sequenced in a study of T-cell memory formation after mild COVID-19. TCRdb reprocessed the 5' RACE reads via MiXCR and lists one record per CDR3 protein. Here the sample spans fewer than 250,000 distinct CDR3 sequences, under 30% being singletons. The material sequenced was PBMCs or a T cell subset sorted from them (not recorded which). These receptors were collected from an adult woman who had mild COVID-19 (a few samples of this study predate the infection). Cell type and time point are not known.

This sequence joins TRBV5-1 and TRBJ2-3, with 9 bases fitting TRBD2. V was clipped by 0 bases and J by 5 bases; unmatched bases: 7. The germline V gene has CDR1 SGHRS and CDR2 YFSETQ. The CDR3 loop spans 16 amino acids. The chain's CDR3 is CASSLGGGRAEDTQYF. Here the CDR3 DNA reads TGCGCCAGCAGCTTGGGTGGCGGGAGGGCCGAAGATACGCAGTATTTT.

J is TRBJ2-5 and V is TRBV5-5; possible D gene TRBD2, 6 bases. The germline V gene encodes CDR1 SGHKS and CDR2 YYEKEE (reference sequence). V lost 5 bases and J lost 5, with 22 bases in between. There are 16 residues in the CDR3. For the CDR3, the DNA is TGTGCCAGCAGTTCTACCAACTCGGGGGAATTGGAGACCCAGTACTTC. The encoded protein is CASSSTNSGELETQYF. The full variable domain, its missing parts supplied by reference TRBV5-5 and TRBJ2-5, is DAGVTQSPTHLIKTRGQQVTLRCSPISGHKSVSWYQQVLGQGPQFIFQYYEKEERGRGNFPDRFSARQFPNYSSELNVNALLLGDSALYLCASSSTNSGELETQYFGPGTRLLVL.

This clonotype was seen a handful of times. V gene TRBV5-1 combines with J gene TRBJ1-2; D remains ambiguous. V was trimmed by 4 bases and J by 3 bases, leaving 16 bases between them. Germline-derived CDR1 and CDR2 are SGHRS and YFSETQ. The CDR3 is made up of 15 amino acids. CDR3 nucleotides: TGCGCCAGCAGCGCCTCCGGGTCTAAGGACTATGGCTACACCTTC. It specifies CASSASGSKDYGYTF. Together with reference TRBV5-1 and TRBJ1-2, the CDR3 gives the full variable domain: KAGVTQTPRYLIKTRGQQVTLSCSPISGHRSVSWYQQTPGQGLQFLFEYFSETQRNKGNFPGRFSGRQFSNSRSEMNVSTLELGDSALYLCASSASGSKDYGYTFGSGTRLTVV.

This clonotype showed up just a few times. This chain connects TRBV3-1 to TRBJ2-1; TRBD2 matches 7 bases. The V and J ends lost 1 base and 2 bases, in that order; junction bases with no gene match: 2. Germline-derived CDR1 and CDR2 are LGHDT and YNNKEL (reference sequence). The CDR3 covers 15 residues. The CDR3: CASSQGTRAYNEQFF. For the CDR3, the DNA is TGTGCCAGCAGCCAAGGGACTAGAGCCTACAATGAGCAGTTCTTC.

A few counts support this clonotype. This sequence joins TRBV15 and TRBJ2-7; D possibly corresponds to TRBD2 (6 bases). This CDR3 has 16 residues. The V and J ends lost 5 bases and 0 bases respectively, with 17 bases between them. Germline loops: CDR1 LNHNV, CDR2 YYDKDF (reference sequence). The CDR3 protein is CATSGGRVPFSYEQYF. The CDR3 DNA reads TGTGCCACCAGCGGAGGGAGAGTCCCATTCTCCTACGAGCAGTACTTC.

As to this clonotype: Relative to the germline gene, one junction end is altered; a read error may explain this. This chain joins TRBV7-2 and TRBJ2-1; D possibly matches TRBD1 or TRBD2 (5 bases each). Per germline, CDR1 SGHTA and CDR2 FQGNSA. The CDR3 is 15 amino acids. The CDR3 region has the DNA TGTGCCAGCAGCCTAGCCACGTGGGGGTACAATGAGCAGTTCTTC. Its protein product is CASSLATWGYNEQFF. The full variable domain, in which reference TRBV7-2 and TRBJ2-1 provide the parts outside the CDR3, is GAGVSQSPSNKVTEKGKDVELRCDPISGHTALYWYRQSLGQGLEFLIYFQGNSAPDKSGLPSDRFSAERTGGSVSTLTIQRTQQEDSAVYLCASSLATWGYNEQFFGPGTRLTVL.

The V gene is TRBV14, the J gene TRBJ1-2; D gene ambiguous. CDR3 length: 15 amino acids. CDR1 is SGHDN, CDR2 FVKESK, per germline. V was pared by 0 bases and J by 5 bases, with 13 bases between. Here the CDR3 DNA reads TGTGCCAGCAGCCAAGAGGTGAGAGGAAGATATGGCTACACCTTC. It codes for CASSQEVRGRYGYTF.

This clonotype has just a few counts. The V gene is TRBV2, the J gene TRBJ2-7, with no clear D. V shed 6 bases and J shed 3 bases, with 18 bases lying between them. Looked up from germline, CDR1 is SNHLY and CDR2 is FYNNEI. The CDR3 runs 15 residues. The CDR3 here is CASSDQERLFYEQYF. CDR3 DNA: TGTGCCAGCAGCGATCAGGAGAGGCTCTTCTACGAGCAGTACTTC.

J is TRBJ2-4 and V is TRBV12-3 or TRBV12-4; D call uncertain. This CDR3 contains 15 residues. V dropped 5 bases and J dropped 0 bases, with 11 bases sitting between them. The CDR3 coding sequence is TGTGCCAGCAGTGCTCCGGGTGTAGCCAAAAACATTCAGTACTTC. Residues: CASSAPGVAKNIQYF.

The chain employs TRBV27 and TRBJ2-1; D perhaps matches TRBD2 (5 bases). The CDR3 extends over 14 amino acids. Per the germline V gene, CDR1 is MNHEY and CDR2 is SMNVEV (reference sequence). Deletions cut 3 bases from V and 2 bases from J, with 8 bases between. The CDR3 nucleotides read TGTGCCAGCAGTTTGGGGAGCCCCTACAATGAGCAGTTCTTC. It specifies CASSLGSPYNEQFF.

The rearrangement joins TRBV13 to TRBJ1-1, with D maybe TRBD1 (5 bases). Trimming pared 2 bases from V and 1 base from J, leaving 11 bases between. Germline V gene sequence: CDR1 PRHDT, CDR2 FYEKMQ (reference sequence). The CDR3 is 15 residues long. Written as DNA, the CDR3 is TGTGCCAGCAGCTTAAGGACAAGCGGGAACACTGAAGCTTTCTTT. Its translation is CASSLRTSGNTEAFF.

This chain connects TRBV2 to TRBJ2-7; 15 bases match TRBD2. The V and J ends lost 6 bases and 4 bases, in that order; junction bases with no gene match: 4. Germline CDR1 and CDR2: SNHLY and FYNNEI. The CDR3 contains 15 residues. CDR3 region: CASRWTSGGEYEQYF. CDR3 in DNA: TGTGCCAGCAGGTGGACTAGCGGGGGGGAATACGAGCAGTACTTC.

In its sample, this clonotype was seen a few times. The chain links TRBV5-1 to TRBJ1-5, with D perhaps TRBD1 (5 bases). Germline CDR1 is SGHRS and CDR2 is YFSETQ. Trimming cost V 0 bases and J 0 bases, with 7 bases left between them. The CDR3 is made up of 15 amino acids. DNA for the CDR3: TGCGCCAGCAGCTTGGAAGGGGTTAGCAATCAGCCCCAGCATTTT. It is translated as CASSLEGVSNQPQHF.

The CDR3 sequence: CASTPGTSVTYEQYF. In DNA, the CDR3 is TGTGCCAGCACCCCCGGGACTAGCGTTACCTACGAGCAGTACTTC. The chain links TRBV6-5 to TRBJ2-7; 10 nucleotides line up with TRBD2. Germline trimming cut 7 bases from V and 2 bases from J; bases unmatched to any gene: 8. CDR3 length equals 15 residues. Germline V gives CDR1 MNHEY, CDR2 SVGAGI.

V gene TRBV7-9 combines with J gene TRBJ2-2; 7 nucleotides agree with TRBD1. Germline V gene lookup returns CDR1 SEHNR and CDR2 FQNEAQ (reference sequence). V was pared by 5 bases and J by 4 bases, with 7 bases of the junction left unmatched. CDR3 size: 15 residues. CDR3 DNA sequence: TGTGCCAGCAGCAGCAACAGGGGAGTCACCGGGGAGCTGTTTTTT. Translated, it gives CASSSNRGVTGELFF. The entire variable domain, with the rest obtained from reference TRBV7-9 and TRBJ2-2, is as follows: DTGVSQNPRHKITKRGQNVTFRCDPISEHNRLYWYRQTLGQGPEFLTYFQNEAQLEKSRLLSDRFSAERPKGSFSTLEIQRTEQGDSAMYLCASSSNRGVTGELFFGEGSRLTVL.

V is TRBV29-1 and J is TRBJ2-7; D unclear. From germline, CDR1 is SQVTM and CDR2 ANQGSEA. V lost 7 bases, J lost 0 bases, and 13 bases lay in between. The CDR3 covers 13 residues. The CDR3 protein is CSGVPLSSYEQYF. CDR3 sequence (DNA): TGCAGCGGTGTTCCGCTAAGCTCCTACGAGCAGTACTTC.

V and J are TRBV18 and TRBJ1-3; D is unclear. The CDR3 extends over 16 amino acids. Trimming stripped 0 bases from V and 0 bases from J, with 9 bases between. Per the germline V gene, CDR1 is KGHSH and CDR2 is LQKENI. CDR3 nucleotide sequence: TGTGCCAGCTCACCACCGGAATTACGCTCTGGAAACACCATATATTTT. Protein sequence: CASSPPELRSGNTIYF.

The genes are TRBV9 and TRBJ2-5; possibly TRBD2 for D (7 bases). Germline lookup yields CDR1 SGDLS and CDR2 YYNGEE. The CDR3 length is 16 residues. Deletions cut 0 bases from V and 5 bases from J, with 17 bases between. CDR3 region: CASSVVPAGRGETQYF. CDR3 DNA sequence: TGTGCCAGCAGCGTAGTTCCAGCGGGAAGGGGGGAGACCCAGTACTTC.

This clonotype was seen more than once but under ten times. V and J are TRBV12-3 or TRBV12-4 and TRBJ2-5, with a possible D match to TRBD2 (5 bases). The CDR3 runs to 14 residues. The V end was cut by 5 bases, the J end by 2 bases, with 12 bases between. The CDR3, as DNA: TGTGCCAGCAGTCCCCCCGGGGAGCAAGAGACCCAGTACTTC. The encoded protein is CASSPPGEQETQYF.

This clonotype has a handful of counts. The chain has TRBV5-1 and TRBJ1-2; D not certain. Germline V CDR1 and CDR2: SGHRS, YFSETQ. This CDR3 spans 15 amino acids. Trimming stripped 2 bases from V and 0 bases from J, with 11 bases between. CDR3 protein: CASSLGGLANYGYTF. Here the CDR3 DNA reads TGCGCCAGCAGCTTAGGAGGGCTAGCTAACTATGGCTACACCTTC. The entire variable domain, with the rest obtained from reference TRBV5-1 and TRBJ1-2, is as follows: KAGVTQTPRYLIKTRGQQVTLSCSPISGHRSVSWYQQTPGQGLQFLFEYFSETQRNKGNFPGRFSGRQFSNSRSEMNVSTLELGDSALYLCASSLGGLANYGYTFGSGTRLTVV.

This clonotype was detected a few times. The chain couples TRBV6-5 to TRBJ2-1, with D tentatively TRBD2 (7 bases). CDR1 and CDR2 (germline): MNHEY, SVGAGI. The germline V and J ends were trimmed by 4 bases and 2 bases, with 12 bases remaining between them. CDR3 size: 15 residues. The CDR3 bases are TGTGCCAGCAGTTTCCGGGGGGCCCCCTACAATGAGCAGTTCTTC. Protein sequence: CASSFRGAPYNEQFF.

This clonotype showed up just a few times. CDR3 nucleotide sequence: TGTGCCAGCAGCTTCGGTCCTTTCACAGATACGCAGTATTTT. Encoded protein: CASSFGPFTDTQYF. The chain combines TRBV7-3 with TRBJ2-3; no reliable D call. Between the trimmed V and J ends, which lost 3 bases and 2 bases, there was a span of 9 bases. Germline CDR1 is SGHTA and CDR2 is FQGTGA. CDR3 length: 14 amino acids.

The chain carries TRBV2 and TRBJ1-5, with D perhaps matching TRBD1 (5 bases). The germline gives CDR1 SNHLY, CDR2 FYNNEI. Trimming shortened V by 4 bases and J by 4 bases, and 14 bases separated the two germline ends. The CDR3 runs 15 residues. The CDR3 nucleotides are TGTGCCAGCAGTGGGGACGAGATCCTAAATCAGCCCCAGCATTTT. This codes for CASSGDEILNQPQHF.

In its sample, this clonotype was seen a few times. The chain links TRBV18 to TRBJ2-5; TRBD2 is a possible D gene (5 bases). Germline assignment: CDR1 KGHSH and CDR2 LQKENI. This CDR3 is 14 amino acids long. V was shortened by 6 bases and J by 1 base, with 12 bases between the two germline ends. This chain's CDR3 is CASSTPGFQETQYF. In DNA, the CDR3 is TGTGCCAGCTCGACTCCGGGGTTCCAAGAGACCCAGTACTTC. Combining the CDR3 with reference TRBV18 and TRBJ2-5 gives the whole variable domain NAGVMQNPRHLVRRRGQEARLRCSPMKGHSHVYWYRQLPEEGLKFMVYLQKENIIDESGMPKERFSAEFPKEGPSILRIQQVVRGDSAAYFCASSTPGFQETQYFGPGTRLLVL.

There are a few counts of this clonotype. The chain links TRBV18 to TRBJ1-1; tentative D call: TRBD1 (5 bases). Trimming took 1 base from V and 3 from J, leaving 18 bases between them. Germline-derived CDR1 and CDR2 are KGHSH and LQKENI. The CDR3 totals 17 residues. The CDR3 DNA reads TGTGCCAGCTCACCACTCGGGGGGGTGTTACAGGACACTGAAGCTTTCTTT. Translated, it gives CASSPLGGVLQDTEAFF.

The chain links TRBV7-2 to TRBJ2-1; the match to TRBD2 covers 10 bases. Trimming cost V 3 bases and J 4 bases; bases outside gene matches: 6. The CDR3 extends over 16 amino acids. Germline-derived CDR1 and CDR2 are SGHTA and FQGNSA. Written as DNA, the CDR3 is TGTGCCAGCAGCTTGGTAAGTAGCGGGAGGTACAATGAGCAGTTCTTC. Residues: CASSLVSSGRYNEQFF.